This entry lists 3 T cell receptor beta chains sequenced from one sample in a study of shared clonotypes between healthy human individuals. The repertoire was sequenced with immunoSEQ multiplex PCR; TCRdb's copy has only in-frame clones and lacks some. Of around 600,000 clones in the sample, about 95% are singletons; the top ten hold 0.11%. CD45RO-negative CD8 cells positively selected for CCR7 made up the naive population, which excluded terminally differentiated effector memory CD45RA+ cells. Sample: naive CD8+ T cells sorted from blood. The receptors were sampled from a woman in her twenties or thirties in good health.

The gene calls are TRBV6-5 and TRBJ2-7; D call uncertain. The CDR3 has 13 amino acids. Trimming pared 0 bases from V and 7 bases from J, leaving 10 bases between. Germline CDR1 reads MNHEY; CDR2 reads SVGAGI. CDR3 coding DNA: TGTGCCAGCAGTTACTCCTTAGGCTTGGAGCAGTACTTC. As protein: CASSYSLGLEQYF.

The chain recombines TRBV5-1 with TRBJ2-1, with TRBD2 matching over 8 bases. The germline CDR1 and CDR2 sequences are SGHRS and YFSETQ. V lost 1 base to trimming and J lost 3 bases; unmatched junction nucleotides: 12. The CDR3 runs to 18 residues. The CDR3 nucleotides are TGCGCCAGCAGCTTGATTATGATTCCGCGGGAGGACTACAATGAGCAGTTCTTC. Translation gives CASSLIMIPREDYNEQFF.

Remarks on this clone: The identical CDR3 is also encoded by other nucleotide sequences in the sample. The chain has TRBV9 and TRBJ2-7; weak D call: TRBD1 (6 bases). V gave up 2 bases and J gave up 0 bases, with 9 bases separating them. Germline CDR1 reads SGDLS; CDR2 reads YYNGEE. The CDR3 length is 14 residues. The CDR3 loop reads CASSVGQSSYEQYF. The CDR3 region has the DNA TGTGCCAGCAGCGTCGGACAGTCCTCCTACGAGCAGTACTTC.